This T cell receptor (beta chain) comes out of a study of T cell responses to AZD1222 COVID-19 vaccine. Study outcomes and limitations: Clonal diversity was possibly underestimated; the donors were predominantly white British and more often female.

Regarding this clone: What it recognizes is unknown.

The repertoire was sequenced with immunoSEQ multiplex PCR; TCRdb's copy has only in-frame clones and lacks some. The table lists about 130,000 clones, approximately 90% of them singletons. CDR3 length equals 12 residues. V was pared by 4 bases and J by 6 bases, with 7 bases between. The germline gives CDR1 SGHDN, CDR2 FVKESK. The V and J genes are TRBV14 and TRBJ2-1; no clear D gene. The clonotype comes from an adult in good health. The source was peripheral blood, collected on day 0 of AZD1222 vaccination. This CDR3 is CASSPWSNEQFF. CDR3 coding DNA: TGTGCCAGCAGCCCATGGAGCAATGAGCAGTTCTTC.